What follows are 27 T cell receptor beta chains derived from one specimen sequenced in a study of siplizumab effects on memory and regulatory T cells. Assay: immunoSEQ multiplex PCR; the TCRdb copy retains only in-frame clones and omits some. The table records tens of thousands of clones, 88% of them present only once. Sequenced: Tregs sorted from blood. These receptors all stem from a human donor in good health.

This clone was recorded only once. The chain links TRBV18 to TRBJ2-3; TRBD2 matches at 11 bases. Germline-derived CDR1 and CDR2 are KGHSH and LQKENI. The CDR3 sequence is 20 residues long. V lost 3 bases and J lost 0; bases outside the gene matches: 14. CDR3 coding DNA: TGTGCCAGCTCACCCATAACTAGCGGGAGTCATCTGGGTAGCACAGATACGCAGTATTTT. It codes for CASSPITSGSHLGSTDTQYF.

V and J are TRBV10-3 and TRBJ2-1; 12 nucleotides agree with TRBD2. After removal of 6 bases from V and 7 bases from J, the junction contained 7 bases not matched to a gene. Germline V gene data show CDR1 as ENHRY and CDR2 as SYGVKD. This CDR3 is built from 15 residues. CDR3 coding DNA: TGTGCCATCAGGACTAGCGGGAGTGTTGGGAATGAGCAGTTCTTC. This gives the protein CAIRTSGSVGNEQFF.

V is TRBV6-5 and J is TRBJ1-1, with a tentative D call TRBD1 (5 bases). The V end was cut by 5 bases, the J end by 0 bases, with 10 bases between. The CDR3 length is 14 residues. In germline, CDR1 is MNHEY, CDR2 SVGAGI. The CDR3 spells CASSEGSLNTEAFF. As DNA, the CDR3 is TGTGCCAGCAGTGAGGGGAGTTTGAACACTGAAGCTTTCTTT.

The chain links TRBV10-3 to TRBJ1-1; 10 nucleotides match TRBD1. The CDR3 is 14 residues long. V shed 7 bases and J 1 base; nucleotides not matched to a gene: 3. CDR1 is ENHRY, CDR2 SYGVKD, per germline. CDR3 nucleotide sequence: TGTGCCATCAACCGGGACAGGGGGAACACTGAAGCTTTCTTT. Its protein is CAINRDRGNTEAFF.

The chain joins TRBV4-1 to TRBJ2-1; D remains unclear. V shed 0 bases and J shed 15 bases, with 18 bases lying between them. Germline V gene data show CDR1 as MGHRA and CDR2 as YSYEKL. The CDR3 totals 14 residues. In nucleotides, the CDR3 is TGCGCCAGCAGCCAAGATAGTGGGCTTCGCAGCTTGTTCTTC. It codes for CASSQDSGLRSLFF.

The V and J genes are TRBV7-2 and TRBJ1-1; 7 bases map to TRBD1. Germline CDR1 reads SGHTA; CDR2 reads FQGNSA. J was trimmed by 11 bases and V by 2 bases; bases with no gene match: 11. The length of the CDR3 is 14 residues. The CDR3 loop reads CASSLSSGDSVAFF. CDR3 nucleotide sequence: TGTGCCAGCAGCTTAAGTTCCGGGGACAGCGTGGCTTTCTTT.

The chain employs TRBV28 and TRBJ1-1, with D unresolved. The CDR3 spans 14 residues. V lost 7 bases and J 0 bases, leaving 12 bases between the germline ends. CDR1 is MDHEN and CDR2 is SYDVKM in the germline V gene. The CDR3 loop reads CASIRFRMNTEAFF. In nucleotides, the CDR3 is TGTGCCAGCATCCGTTTTAGGATGAACACTGAAGCTTTCTTT.

The rearrangement uses TRBV18 and TRBJ2-2; no clear D gene. Trimming left V 5 bases short and J 5 bases short, with 9 bases between. In germline, CDR1 is KGHSH, CDR2 LQKENI. The CDR3 covers 13 residues. Here the CDR3 reads CASSKGRTGELFF. The CDR3 DNA reads as TGTGCCAGCTCAAAGGGAAGGACCGGGGAGCTGTTTTTT.

The rearrangement uses TRBV15 and TRBJ2-7, with D maybe TRBD2 (6 bases). CDR3 size: 13 residues. CDR1 and CDR2 (germline): LNHNV, YYDKDF (reference sequence). Trimming took off 5 bases at V and 6 bases at J, with 14 bases between the two ends. CDR3 DNA sequence: TGTGCCACCAGCCTTATCCCCGGGAGCGAGCAGTACTTC. Translated, it gives CATSLIPGSEQYF.

The chain employs TRBV5-1 and TRBJ2-2; possibly TRBD1 or TRBD2 for D (5 bases each). Germline V gene sequence: CDR1 SGHRS, CDR2 YFSETQ. This CDR3 is 14 amino acids long. V was shortened by 5 bases and J by 4 bases, with 12 bases between the two germline ends. This CDR3 reads CASRRDRGTGELFF. Written as DNA, the CDR3 is TGCGCCAGCAGGAGGGACCGGGGCACCGGGGAGCTGTTTTTT.

This clone was picked up one time. The CDR3 DNA reads as TGTGCCAGCAGCCAACATACCGGGGAGCTGTTTTTT. This sequence encodes CASSQHTGELFF. The rearrangement links TRBV14 to TRBJ2-2; no definite D call. The CDR3 spans 12 residues. V was pared by 2 bases and J by 5 bases, with 3 bases between. CDR1 SGHDN and CDR2 FVKESK come from the germline V gene.

The chain recombines TRBV19 with TRBJ1-4; unclear D gene. The CDR3 runs 15 residues. V dropped 6 bases and J dropped 9 bases, with 20 bases sitting between them. The germline gives CDR1 LNHDA, CDR2 SQIVND (reference sequence). CDR3 protein: CASSLTEGSRQKLFF. The CDR3 DNA reads TGTGCCAGTAGCCTCACAGAGGGCTCTCGCCAAAAACTGTTTTTT. Together with reference TRBV19 and TRBJ1-4, the CDR3 gives the full variable domain: DGGITQSPKYLFRKEGQNVTLSCEQNLNHDAMYWYRQDPGQGLRLIYYSQIVNDFQKGDIAEGYSVSREKKESFPLTVTSAQKNPTAFYLCASSLTEGSRQKLFFGSGTQLSVL.

The chain couples TRBV5-1 to TRBJ2-1; 7 nucleotides agree with TRBD1. CDR1 and CDR2 (germline): SGHRS, YFSETQ. The CDR3 has 15 residues. J gave up 9 bases and V 0 bases, and 9 bases lay outside the gene matches. This chain's CDR3 is CASSLGTTGSGEQFF. The CDR3 region has the DNA TGCGCCAGCAGCTTGGGAACGACAGGGTCGGGTGAGCAGTTCTTC.

The CDR3 here is CASSLEAGGPFAEQYF. The CDR3 nucleotides read TGCGCCAGCAGTCTGGAAGCGGGAGGGCCGTTCGCCGAGCAGTACTTC. This chain joins TRBV5-1 and TRBJ2-7; 10 bases agree with TRBD2. The CDR3 is 16 amino acids. The germline V gene encodes CDR1 SGHRS and CDR2 YFSETQ. Trimming removed 5 bases from V and 6 bases from J; junction bases left unmatched: 14.

The chain recombines TRBV28 with TRBJ2-3, with a weak D call TRBD1 (6 bases). The V end was cut by 10 bases, the J end by 4 bases, with 24 bases between. CDR3 size: 16 residues. The germline gives CDR1 MDHEN, CDR2 SYDVKM. The CDR3 loop is CAIQHRGISGPDTQYF. DNA of the CDR3: TGTGCCATCCAGCATAGGGGGATCTCCGGACCAGATACGCAGTATTTT.

The V and J genes are TRBV10-3 and TRBJ1-4; 10 bases agree with TRBD1. J lost 7 bases, V lost 4 bases, and 3 bases had no gene match. Germline V CDR1 and CDR2: ENHRY, SYGVKD. The CDR3 is 14 residues long. The CDR3: CAISVGDRGEKLFF. The CDR3 DNA reads TGTGCCATCAGTGTCGGGGACAGGGGTGAAAAACTGTTTTTT.

CDR3 coding DNA: TGCGCCAGCAGCTTGGAGTGGGGACAGGGCAATGAGCAGTTCTTC. Its protein product is CASSLEWGQGNEQFF. J is TRBJ2-1 and V is TRBV5-1; 9 positions match TRBD1. Germline-derived CDR1 and CDR2 are SGHRS and YFSETQ. Losses at the gene ends were 0 bases for V and 6 bases for J; bases not matched to a gene: 4. This CDR3 contains 15 residues.

This CDR3 reads CASSLRAGAYTYEQYF. CDR3 sequence (DNA): TGTGCCAGCAGCTTAAGGGCGGGAGCTTACACCTACGAGCAGTACTTC. J is TRBJ2-7 and V is TRBV11-3; 7 nucleotides line up with TRBD2. This CDR3 region has 16 residues. Trimming removed 2 bases from V and 2 bases from J; junction bases left unmatched: 9. Germline V CDR1 and CDR2: SGHNT, YENEEA.

This clone was counted ten times or more. The V call is TRBV4-1, the J call TRBJ2-3; D unclear. This CDR3 is built from 13 residues. Per the germline V gene, CDR1 is MGHRA and CDR2 is YSYEKL. V gave up 1 base and J gave up 10 bases, with 12 bases separating them. The CDR3 loop is CASSQVLVAAQYF. CDR3 bases: TGCGCCAGCAGCCAAGTGTTAGTAGCCGCGCAGTATTTT.

V usage is TRBV29-1 and J usage is TRBJ2-1; TRBD2 might be the D (6 bases). V lost 5 bases and J lost 12, with 20 bases in between. This CDR3 region has 13 residues. Germline CDR1 SQVTM, CDR2 ANQGSEA. The CDR3 bases are TGCAGCGTTCCCTTCTTATTGGGACTGGGGCAGTTCTTC. Protein sequence: CSVPFLLGLGQFF.

The chain couples TRBV23-1 to TRBJ2-5; a possible D gene is TRBD1 (6 bases). TRBV23-1 carries the ORF label, with uncertain function. CDR3 length equals 15 residues. Trimming shortened V by 3 bases and J by 1 base, and 12 bases separated the two germline ends. The CDR3 DNA follows: TGCGCCAGCAGTCAGTCGACAGGACTCCAAGAGACCCAGTACTTC. Encoded protein: CASSQSTGLQETQYF.

The chain recombines TRBV6-5 with TRBJ1-5; a possible D gene is TRBD1 (5 bases). Germline V gene data show CDR1 as MNHEY and CDR2 as SVGAGI. The CDR3 has 13 amino acids. The V gene lost 6 bases and the J gene lost 4 bases, with 10 bases spanning the gap. CDR3: CASSQGLNQPQHF. For the CDR3, the DNA is TGTGCCAGCAGCCAGGGTCTAAATCAGCCCCAGCATTTT.

V usage is TRBV11-1 and J usage is TRBJ2-7, with 7 bases matching TRBD1. This CDR3 is 14 amino acids long. Germline V gene lookup returns CDR1 SGHAT and CDR2 FQDESV (reference sequence). The ends lost 5 bases at V and 4 bases at J; junction bases unmatched: 8. The CDR3 spells CASSPPGQIYEQYF. DNA for the CDR3: TGTGCCAGCAGCCCGCCGGGACAGATATACGAGCAGTACTTC.

This sequence joins TRBV5-5 and TRBJ2-5; no definite D call. The V and J ends lost 4 bases and 7 bases respectively, with 14 bases between them. From germline, CDR1 is SGHKS and CDR2 YYEKEE (reference sequence). The CDR3 contains 13 residues. The CDR3 DNA reads TGTGCCAGCAGCCTAACAGCTTCAGGGACCCAGTACTTC. It translates to CASSLTASGTQYF.

This chain joins TRBV27 and TRBJ2-7; 8 nucleotides align to TRBD2. This CDR3 is 17 amino acids long. V gave up 1 base and J gave up 1 base; unmatched junction bases: 9. Germline V CDR1 and CDR2: MNHEY, SMNVEV (reference sequence). In nucleotides, the CDR3 is TGTGCCAGCAGTTTATTCCCCTCAGCGGGAGTATCCTACGAGCAGTACTTC. Protein: CASSLFPSAGVSYEQYF.

The rearrangement links TRBV15 to TRBJ2-5; D perhaps matches TRBD2 (5 bases). V was pared by 3 bases and J by 5 bases, with 16 bases between. Germline V gives CDR1 LNHNV, CDR2 YYDKDF (reference sequence). The CDR3 sequence is 15 residues long. The CDR3 DNA reads as TGTGCCACCAGCAGTCGCGGACTGGCCGGGGAGACCCAGTACTTC. Amino acid sequence: CATSSRGLAGETQYF.

This chain uses TRBV28 with TRBJ2-2; possibly TRBD1 or TRBD2 for D (5 bases each). CDR1 and CDR2 (germline): MDHEN, SYDVKM. Trimming removed 6 bases at V and 0 bases at J, with 8 bases between. The CDR3 spans 14 residues. The CDR3: CASRQGANTGELFF. For the CDR3, the DNA is TGTGCCAGCAGGCAGGGAGCGAACACCGGGGAGCTGTTTTTT.